This T cell receptor beta chain was retrieved from a study of shared clonotypes between healthy human individuals. Study-wide findings and caveats: In four donors, around 5% of naive CD4 clonotypes appeared in common.

Deep was the level used in running the assay. 200 to 250 ng DNA, around 30,000 T cell genomes, went into each sorted-subset replicate PCR. Some clones are missing from TCRdb's copy, which holds only in-frame ones; the method was immunoSEQ multiplex PCR. Of 2 million to 2.5 million clones in the sample, roughly 90% were seen once. Comment on this clone: No antigen is known for it.

Participating donors were healthy, HIV-negative adults free of recent acute infections or vaccinations. The sequenced sample was naive CD4+ T cells from PBMCs. Sample subset: CD45RA+ positively selected. This sequence originates from a young man in good health. Some clones in this sample may be carry-over from other donors' samples.

DNA for the CDR3: TGCGCCAGCAGCTACCTGGTACCTGGAAACACCATATATTTT. It translates to CASSYLVPGNTIYF. V gene TRBV4-1 combines with J gene TRBJ1-3, with no clear D. Germline CDR1 and CDR2: MGHRA and YSYEKL. The CDR3 contains 14 residues. The V end lost 5 bases, the J end lost 2 bases, and 10 bases lay between the germline ends.